This T cell receptor beta chain appears in the sequencing data of a study of blood T cells in healthy people across ages. Study-level points and caveats: Donor CMV status was unknown, possibly confounding expanded clonotype changes. Fewer expanded clones and more diversity marked long-lived versus aged donors.

On this clonotype itself: Its antigen is undetermined.

V lost 1 base and J 3 bases, leaving 19 bases between the germline ends. This CDR3 is built from 18 residues. Germline V gene sequence: CDR1 LNHNV, CDR2 YYDKDF (reference sequence). With a J-beta primer mix and a sample-barcoded 5' primer, a second PCR ran roughly 6 to 12 cycles. Each sample provided no less than 3 million CDR3-containing paired-end reads. Using its own MiXCR run on the 5' RACE reads, TCRdb lists one record per CDR3 protein. Among about 1.1 million distinct CDR3 sequences, roughly two fifths were seen once, and the ten largest hold around 13%. Sample: blood. The chain is built from TRBV15 and TRBJ2-1; maybe TRBD1 (5 bases). The receptor's source is a man between 18 and 35 years old in good health. DNA of the CDR3: TGTGCCACCAGCAGAGCACTCACAGGAAAAAGTGGCTACAATGAGCAGTTCTTC. This translates into CATSRALTGKSGYNEQFF.